These 9 T cell receptor beta chains share one sample of origin, sequenced in a study of Ad26.COV2.S vaccination and SARS-CoV-2 variants. This sample's treatment: some 20 received Ad26.COV2.S at low or high dose, single or two shots; about 5 received placebo; per-sample allocation not given. It was on day 63 after the first vaccine or placebo injection that samples were taken. Clones were read by immunoSEQ multiplex PCR, and TCRdb kept only the in-frame ones, dropping some. This repertoire shows about 440,000 clones, approximately 88% found once; its top ten account for 10% to 15%. Sample: peripheral blood, taken in a trial of Ad26.COV2.S vaccine versus placebo. Every receptor here comes from a person between 18 and 60 years old who received the Ad26.COV2.S COVID-19 vaccine or a placebo.

The chain combines TRBV15 with TRBJ2-7, with TRBD1 identical over 7 bases. J lost 3 bases, V lost 3 bases, and 5 bases had no gene match. CDR1 LNHNV and CDR2 YYDKDF come from the germline V gene (reference sequence). This CDR3 contains 14 residues. CDR3 bases: TGTGCCACCAGCAGGGAGGACAGGTTCTACGAGCAGTACTTC. It translates to CATSREDRFYEQYF.

The J gene is TRBJ2-2, the V gene TRBV6-2 or TRBV6-3; D is possibly TRBD1 or TRBD2 (5 bases each). The CDR3 has 15 residues. The germline CDR1 and CDR2 sequences are MNHEY and SVGEGT. The germline V and J ends were trimmed by 5 bases and 2 bases, with 12 bases remaining between them. The CDR3 DNA follows: TGTGCCAGCAGTACCGGGACGCCCAACACCGGGGAGCTGTTTTTT. It yields the protein CASSTGTPNTGELFF.

This chain uses TRBV28 with TRBJ2-1; TRBD2 matches 7 bases. Germline V gene sequence: CDR1 MDHEN, CDR2 SYDVKM. V lost 6 bases and J lost 4; bases outside the gene matches: 12. The CDR3 extends over 16 amino acids. For the CDR3, the DNA is TGTGCCAGCAGGAAAATGGGTCTAGCGGTGTACAATGAGCAGTTCTTC. Amino acids: CASRKMGLAVYNEQFF.

This clone was detected once. The genes are TRBV4-3 and TRBJ2-3; no clear D gene. V was pared by 1 base and J by 7 bases, with 21 bases between. Germline V gene data show CDR1 as LGHNA and CDR2 as YSLEER. The CDR3 is 17 residues long. The CDR3 DNA is TGCGCCAGCAGCCAAGGCCTGGGATCCCGAGGCCCGAATACGCAGTATTTT. Protein product: CASSQGLGSRGPNTQYF.

The table lists this clone with a few counts. The J gene is TRBJ1-4, the V gene TRBV5-6, with D perhaps TRBD1 (6 bases). Germline assignment: CDR1 SGHDT and CDR2 YYEEEE. Trimming shortened V by 0 bases and J by 4 bases, and 10 bases separated the two germline ends. The CDR3 spans 15 residues. CDR3: CASSLGQAINEKLFF. The DNA of the CDR3 is TGTGCCAGCAGCTTGGGACAGGCGATTAATGAAAAACTGTTTTTT.

V gene TRBV6-2 or TRBV6-3 combines with J gene TRBJ1-5, with a tentative D call TRBD1 (6 bases). CDR3 size: 16 residues. CDR1 MNHEY and CDR2 SVGEGT come from the germline V gene. Trimming removed 2 bases from V and 3 bases from J, with 14 bases in between. Here the CDR3 reads CASSYGPGAVNQPQHF. The CDR3 DNA reads as TGTGCCAGCAGTTACGGTCCGGGGGCGGTCAATCAGCCCCAGCATTTT.

This clone was seen only a few times. This chain uses TRBV3-1 (or the pseudogene TRBV3-2) with TRBJ2-7; 10 nucleotides align to TRBD2. Per germline, CDR1 LGHDT and CDR2 YNNKEL (reference sequence). The CDR3 sequence is 16 residues long. Trimming at V came to 2 bases and at J to 4 bases, leaving 8 bases not matched to a gene. The CDR3 loop is CASSQYRASGRYEQYF. Written as DNA, the CDR3 is TGTGCCAGCAGCCAATACCGAGCTAGCGGGAGATACGAGCAGTACTTC.

The V gene is TRBV7-8, the J gene TRBJ2-7, with D possibly TRBD2 on 6 matching bases. The CDR3 has 14 amino acids. The V gene lost 5 bases and the J gene lost 2 bases, with 13 bases spanning the gap. CDR1 is SGHVS and CDR2 is FQNEAQ in the germline V gene. The CDR3 DNA reads TGTGCCAGCAGCGTTCAGGGAGGAACCTACGAGCAGTACTTC. Its translation is CASSVQGGTYEQYF. Variable domain in full (rest from reference TRBV7-8 and TRBJ2-7): GAGVSQSPRYKVAKRGQDVALRCDPISGHVSLFWYQQALGQGPEFLTYFQNEAQLDKSGLPSDRFFAERPEGSVSTLKIQRTQQEDSAVYLCASSVQGGTYEQYFGPGTRLTVT.

This clone has just one count. The rearrangement links TRBV19 to TRBJ2-6; unclear D gene. Germline assignment: CDR1 LNHDA and CDR2 SQIVND (reference sequence). Trimming removed 3 bases from V and 0 bases from J, with 9 bases in between. The length of the CDR3 is 16 residues. The CDR3 region has the DNA TGTGCCAGTAGTATTACCGCAAGCTCTGGGGCCAACGTCCTGACTTTC. Amino acids: CASSITASSGANVLTF.